This T cell receptor (beta chain) was identified in a study of T cell changes during pregnancy in multiple sclerosis. The method was immunoSEQ multiplex PCR; TCRdb's version includes in-frame clones alone and lacks a portion of them. The sample shows over 90,000 clones, around 91% of them seen only once. Germline V gene lookup returns CDR1 SGHVS and CDR2 FNYEAQ. The CDR3 runs 13 residues. The trim removed 2 bases at V and 4 bases at J, leaving 2 bases unmatched. This sequence was found in a female donor with multiple sclerosis, enrolled in a pregnancy study. Sequenced here: peripheral blood, sampled after pregnancy. This chain links TRBV7-6 with TRBJ2-7; 7 positions match TRBD2. Written as DNA, the CDR3 is TGTGCCAGCAGCTTACGGCGGGGGTACGAGCAGTACTTC. Protein product: CASSLRRGYEQYF.